This T cell receptor beta chain was sequenced during a study of identical twins. This clonotype was seen only a few times. Its antigen remains unknown. MiXCR, applied by TCRdb to the 5' RACE reads, yields one record per CDR3 protein. Here the sample spans 400,000 to 500,000 distinct CDR3 sequences, roughly an eighth being singletons. General study results and limits: Alpha sequences out of frame and shared by twins had excess low generation probability. Beta out-of-frame sequences displayed a weaker excess of sharing between twins. In drawing conclusions, the study used cross-sectional statistical analysis and did not follow the same donors. Insertions were reduced in abundant cord blood beta clonotypes but not in memory repertoires.

The same specimen was also included in a second study, on yellow fever vaccine responses in identical twins.

The sequence was collected from a woman aged 18-29 years in good health. Sample: CD4+ T cells sorted from blood.

CDR3 sequence (DNA): TGTGCCAGCAGCTTAGCCCCCGACGGCAAGCAGTACTTC. It encodes CASSLAPDGKQYF. The gene calls are TRBV7-2 and TRBJ2-7; no reliable D call. V lost 0 bases, J lost 8 bases, and 11 bases lay in between. From germline, CDR1 is SGHTA and CDR2 FQGNSA. This CDR3 has 13 amino acids.